The rows below give T cell receptor beta chains drawn from one sample of a study of shared clonotypes between healthy human individuals. Libraries were prepared by immunoSEQ multiplex PCR; TCRdb keeps only in-frame clonotypes and omits some of them. Of some 79,000 clones listed, 60% to 65% are singletons. Sequenced sample: memory CD8+ T cells sorted from blood. Every receptor here comes from a man aged 30 to 45 in good health. The CDR3 runs from the conserved cysteine through the conserved F or W. The order of the fields is clone size, V gene, D gene, J gene, CDR3 protein, CDR3 DNA. The D gene is left open where the match is weak. For some rows the clone size is stated as once, few or many, or as a class when expanded; others skip it.

size: .
V: TRBV30
D: .
J: TRBJ2-7
CDR3: CAWTGGSSYEQYF
DNA: TGTGCCTGGACTGGTGGTAGCTCCTACGAGCAGTACTTC

size: few
V: TRBV27
D: TRBD1
J: TRBJ1-5
CDR3: CASSSRGPDQPQHF
DNA: TGTGCCAGCAGTTCCAGGGGGCCCGATCAGCCCCAGCATTTT

size: .
V: TRBV9
D: TRBD2
J: TRBJ2-5
CDR3: CASSVDPASGSLVKETQYF
DNA: TGTGCCAGCAGCGTAGATCCGGCTAGCGGGAGTTTAGTTAAAGAGACCCAGTACTTC

size: .
V: TRBV6-4
D: .
J: TRBJ2-1
CDR3: CASSDKGGSYNEQFF
DNA: TGTGCCAGCAGTGACAAGGGCGGCTCCTACAATGAGCAGTTCTTC

size: .
V: TRBV2
D: TRBD1
J: TRBJ2-7
CDR3: CASSAGTGIPYEQYF
DNA: TGTGCCAGCAGTGCCGGGACAGGGATACCCTACGAGCAGTACTTC

size: .
V: TRBV19
D: .
J: TRBJ1-1
CDR3: CASSISRATEAFF
DNA: TGTGCCAGTAGTATAAGCAGGGCCACTGAAGCTTTCTTT

size: few
V: TRBV5-1
D: .
J: TRBJ2-7
CDR3: CASSWGTAYEQYF
DNA: TGCGCCAGCAGCTGGGGGACGGCATACGAGCAGTACTTC

size: .
V: TRBV11-1
D: .
J: TRBJ2-1
CDR3: CASSPDTSTQFF
DNA: TGTGCCAGCAGCCCGGACACTTCGACGCAGTTCTTC

size: .
V: TRBV29-1
D: TRBD1
J: TRBJ2-2
CDR3: CSATGVGTGELFF
DNA: TGCAGCGCAACAGGGGTCGGTACCGGGGAGCTGTTTTTT

size: .
V: TRBV7-8
D: TRBD1
J: TRBJ2-7
CDR3: CASSLNRGRRNEQYF
DNA: TGTGCCAGCAGCTTAAACAGGGGCCGTCGGAACGAGCAGTACTTC

size: .
V: TRBV7-6
D: TRBD2
J: TRBJ2-3
CDR3: CASTGGGTDTQYF
DNA: TGTGCCAGCACCGGGGGGGGCACAGATACGCAGTATTTT

size: .
V: TRBV7-3
D: TRBD2
J: TRBJ2-1
CDR3: CASSSTSGSTYNEQFF
DNA: TGTGCCAGCAGCTCCACTAGCGGGAGCACCTACAATGAGCAGTTCTTC

size: few
V: TRBV2
D: .
J: TRBJ2-2
CDR3: CASSDWTDTGELFF
DNA: TGTGCCAGCAGTGACTGGACGGACACCGGGGAGCTGTTTTTT

size: .
V: TRBV7-9
D: .
J: TRBJ2-3
CDR3: CASSPEADTQYF
DNA: TGTGCCAGCAGCCCCGAGGCCGATACGCAGTATTTT

size: many
V: TRBV6-1
D: .
J: TRBJ1-2
CDR3: CASSEFSGTYGYTF
DNA: TGTGCCAGCAGTGAATTTTCAGGGACCTATGGCTACACCTTC

size: once
V: TRBV7-7
D: .
J: TRBJ1-2
CDR3: CASSPRTDDGGYTF
DNA: TGTGCCAGCAGCCCCCGGACCGACGACGGTGGCTACACCTTC

size: few
V: TRBV10-3
D: TRBD1
J: TRBJ2-2
CDR3: CAISDWTGGTGELFF
DNA: TGTGCCATCAGTGACTGGACAGGGGGCACCGGGGAGCTGTTTTTT

size: once
V: TRBV5-5
D: TRBD2
J: TRBJ2-1
CDR3: CASSLQREGRTEQFF
DNA: TGTGCCAGCAGCCTCCAGCGGGAGGGCCGGACTGAGCAGTTCTTC

size: few
V: TRBV7-9
D: TRBD2
J: TRBJ2-1
CDR3: CASSLGSTSGFNEQFF
DNA: TGTGCCAGCAGCTTGGGGTCGACTAGCGGCTTCAATGAGCAGTTCTTC

size: .
V: TRBV7-9
D: .
J: TRBJ2-7
CDR3: CASSPMGERLYEQYF
DNA: TGTGCCAGCAGCCCCATGGGGGAGAGGTTATACGAGCAGTACTTC

size: once
V: TRBV6-1
D: TRBD1
J: TRBJ1-4
CDR3: CASSGQGAKDNEKLFF
DNA: TGTGCCAGCAGTGGACAGGGGGCGAAGGATAATGAAAAACTGTTTTTT

size: .
V: TRBV19
D: .
J: TRBJ2-7
CDR3: CASRRDISSYEQYF
DNA: TGTGCCAGTAGGAGGGATATTTCATCCTACGAGCAGTACTTC

size: .
V: TRBV12-2
D: .
J: TRBJ1-1
CDR3: CASRLALPRNTEAFF
DNA: TGTGCAAGTCGCTTAGCGCTTCCCAGGAACACTGAAGCTTTCTTT

size: many
V: TRBV28
D: .
J: TRBJ2-7
CDR3: CASSLGGSYEQYF
DNA: TGTGCCAGCAGTTTAGGCGGTTCCTACGAGCAGTACTTC

size: .
V: TRBV5-4
D: TRBD1
J: TRBJ2-1
CDR3: CASSQMTGSSYNEQFF
DNA: TGCGCCAGCAGCCAGATGACAGGGAGCTCCTACAATGAGCAGTTCTTC

size: few
V: TRBV2
D: .
J: TRBJ2-3
CDR3: CASSDHREISTDTQYF
DNA: TGTGCCAGCAGTGATCACAGGGAGATTAGCACAGATACGCAGTATTTT

size: many
V: TRBV9
D: .
J: TRBJ1-3
CDR3: CASSSHTASSGNTIYF
DNA: TGTGCCAGCAGCTCACACACTGCCTCCTCTGGAAACACCATATATTTT

size: once
V: TRBV6-8
D: TRBD1
J: TRBJ1-4
CDR3: CASSYEAEQGVKLFF
DNA: TGTGCCAGCAGTTATGAAGCTGAGCAGGGGGTAAAACTGTTTTTT

size: .
V: TRBV4-3
D: TRBD2
J: TRBJ2-1
CDR3: CASSLGTRGANEQFF
DNA: TGCGCCAGCAGCCTAGGGACTAGGGGGGCCAATGAGCAGTTCTTC

size: once
V: TRBV7-3
D: TRBD1
J: TRBJ2-6
CDR3: CASSPRGQGASGANVLTF
DNA: TGTGCCAGCAGCCCAAGGGGACAGGGGGCGTCTGGGGCCAACGTCCTGACTTTC

size: .
V: TRBV19
D: .
J: TRBJ2-1
CDR3: CASRSGITYNEQFF
DNA: TGTGCCAGTAGATCCGGGATCACCTACAATGAGCAGTTCTTC

size: .
V: TRBV20-1
D: .
J: TRBJ2-1
CDR3: CSAKEVYEQFF
DNA: TGCAGTGCTAAGGAAGTCTATGAGCAGTTCTTC

size: many
V: TRBV27
D: TRBD2
J: TRBJ2-7
CDR3: CASSPHGTRPYF
DNA: TGTGCCAGCAGTCCCCACGGGACTAGGCCATACTTC

size: once
V: TRBV7-8
D: TRBD2
J: TRBJ2-3
CDR3: CASSLRLAEADTQYF
DNA: TGTGCCAGCAGCCTACGACTAGCGGAGGCGGATACGCAGTATTTT

size: few
V: TRBV4-1
D: TRBD1
J: TRBJ2-7
CDR3: CASSQVTRGPYEQYF
DNA: TGCGCCAGCAGCCAAGTCACTAGGGGGCCGTACGAGCAGTACTTC

size: few
V: TRBV2
D: .
J: TRBJ1-2
CDR3: CASSSDINYGYTF
DNA: TGTGCCAGCAGTTCCGACATAAACTATGGCTACACCTTC

size: .
V: TRBV28
D: TRBD1
J: TRBJ1-5
CDR3: CASCTSGQGGQPQHF
DNA: TGTGCCAGCTGTACCTCGGGACAGGGTGGACAGCCCCAGCATTTT

size: .
V: TRBV7-9
D: TRBD1
J: TRBJ1-5
CDR3: CASSSDRGNQPQHF
DNA: TGTGCCAGCAGCTCGGACAGGGGCAATCAGCCCCAGCATTTT

size: .
V: TRBV6-6
D: .
J: TRBJ2-1
CDR3: CASSYIDRTYNEQFF
DNA: TGTGCCAGCAGTTACATTGACAGAACCTACAATGAGCAGTTCTTC

size: .
V: TRBV30
D: .
J: TRBJ2-7
CDR3: CAWSVGWTREQYF
DNA: TGTGCCTGGAGTGTAGGATGGACTCGAGAGCAGTACTTC

size: few
V: TRBV7-9
D: TRBD1
J: TRBJ2-5
CDR3: CASSSGTGAESKTQYF
DNA: TGTGCCAGCAGCTCCGGAACAGGGGCGGAATCGAAGACCCAGTACTTC

size: few
V: TRBV7-8
D: .
J: TRBJ2-7
CDR3: CASSLALDYEQYF
DNA: TGTGCCAGCAGCTTAGCGCTAGACTACGAGCAGTACTTC

size: .
V: TRBV10-3
D: TRBD2
J: TRBJ2-5
CDR3: CAISEVLAGEGGETQYF
DNA: TGTGCCATCAGTGAGGTCCTAGCGGGAGAGGGGGGAGAGACCCAGTACTTC

size: .
V: TRBV11-1
D: TRBD1
J: TRBJ2-3
CDR3: CASSLAPPDRVSTDTQYF
DNA: TGTGCCAGCAGCTTAGCTCCCCCGGACAGGGTGAGCACAGATACGCAGTATTTT